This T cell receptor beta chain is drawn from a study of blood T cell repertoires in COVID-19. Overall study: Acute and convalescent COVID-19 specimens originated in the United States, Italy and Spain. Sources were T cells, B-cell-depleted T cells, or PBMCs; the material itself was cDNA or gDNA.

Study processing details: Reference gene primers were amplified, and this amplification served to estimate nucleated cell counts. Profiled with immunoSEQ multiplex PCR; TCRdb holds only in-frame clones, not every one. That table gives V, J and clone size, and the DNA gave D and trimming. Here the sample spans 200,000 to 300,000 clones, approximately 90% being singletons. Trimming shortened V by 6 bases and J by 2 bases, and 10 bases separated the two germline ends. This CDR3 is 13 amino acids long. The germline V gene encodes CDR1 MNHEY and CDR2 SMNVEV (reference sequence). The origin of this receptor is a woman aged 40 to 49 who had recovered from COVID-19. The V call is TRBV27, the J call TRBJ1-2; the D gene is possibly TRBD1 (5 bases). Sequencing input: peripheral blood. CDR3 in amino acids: CASRMTANYGYTF. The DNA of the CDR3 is TGTGCCAGCAGAATGACAGCAAACTATGGCTACACCTTC.